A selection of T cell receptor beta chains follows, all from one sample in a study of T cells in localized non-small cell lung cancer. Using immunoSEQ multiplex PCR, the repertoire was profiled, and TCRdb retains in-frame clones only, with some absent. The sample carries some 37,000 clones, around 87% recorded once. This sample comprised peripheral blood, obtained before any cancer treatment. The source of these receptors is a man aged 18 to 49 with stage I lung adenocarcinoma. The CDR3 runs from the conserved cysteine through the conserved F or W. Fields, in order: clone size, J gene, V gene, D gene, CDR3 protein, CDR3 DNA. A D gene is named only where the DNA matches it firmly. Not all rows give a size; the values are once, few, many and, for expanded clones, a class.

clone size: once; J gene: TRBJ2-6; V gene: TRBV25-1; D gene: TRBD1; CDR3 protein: CASSELQGSGANVLTF; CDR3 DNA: TGTGCCAGCAGTGAGTTACAGGGGTCCGGGGCCAACGTCCTGACTTTC
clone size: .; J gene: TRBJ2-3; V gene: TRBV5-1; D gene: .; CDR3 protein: CASSFKGSLTDTQYF; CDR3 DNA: TGCGCCAGCAGCTTCAAGGGAAGTCTCACAGATACGCAGTATTTT
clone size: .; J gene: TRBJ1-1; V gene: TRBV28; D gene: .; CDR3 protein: CASSFQVNTEAFF; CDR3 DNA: TGTGCCAGCAGTTTCCAGGTGAACACTGAAGCTTTCTTT
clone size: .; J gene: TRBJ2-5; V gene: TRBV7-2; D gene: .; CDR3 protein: CASSHNQETQYF; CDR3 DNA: TGTGCCAGCAGCCATAACCAAGAGACCCAGTACTTC
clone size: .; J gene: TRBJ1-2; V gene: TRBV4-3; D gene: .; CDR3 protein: CASSQGFQSSGYGYTF; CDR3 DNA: TGCGCCAGCAGCCAAGGATTCCAATCGTCGGGCTATGGCTACACCTTC
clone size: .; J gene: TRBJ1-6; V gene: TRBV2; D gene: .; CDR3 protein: CASTGPGPPETPLHF; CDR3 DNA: TGTGCCAGCACCGGGCCAGGGCCCCCCGAGACACCCCTCCACTTT
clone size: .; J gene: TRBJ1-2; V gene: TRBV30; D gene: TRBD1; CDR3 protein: CAWSVWGDRGNYGYTF; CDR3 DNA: TGTGCCTGGAGTGTCTGGGGGGACAGGGGAAACTATGGCTACACCTTC
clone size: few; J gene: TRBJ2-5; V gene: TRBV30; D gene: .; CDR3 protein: CAWSARETQYF; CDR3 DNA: TGTGCCTGGAGCGCACGTGAGACCCAGTACTTC
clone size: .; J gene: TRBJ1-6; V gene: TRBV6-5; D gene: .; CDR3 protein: CASSYLGQLSPLHF; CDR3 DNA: TGTGCCAGCAGTTACCTCGGACAGCTTTCACCCCTCCACTTT
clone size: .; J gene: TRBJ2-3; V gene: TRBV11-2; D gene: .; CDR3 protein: CASSLVATTDTQYF; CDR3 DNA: TGTGCCAGCAGCTTAGTGGCGACCACAGATACGCAGTATTTT
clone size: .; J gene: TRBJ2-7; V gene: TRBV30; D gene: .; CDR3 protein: CAWSTGTDYEQYF; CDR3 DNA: TGTGCCTGGAGCACCGGGACGGACTACGAGCAGTACTTC
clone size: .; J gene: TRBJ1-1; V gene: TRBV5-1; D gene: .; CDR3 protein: CASSLVKSDTEAFF; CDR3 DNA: TGCGCCAGCAGCTTGGTGAAGTCGGACACTGAAGCTTTCTTT
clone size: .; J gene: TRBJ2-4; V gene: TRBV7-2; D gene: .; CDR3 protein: CASSLVLRGANIQYF; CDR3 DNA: TGTGCCAGCAGCTTAGTACTTCGGGGAGCAAACATTCAGTACTTC
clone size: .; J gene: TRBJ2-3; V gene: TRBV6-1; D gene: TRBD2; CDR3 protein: CASSEARTSGGARDTQYF; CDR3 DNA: TGTGCCAGCAGTGAAGCCCGGACTAGCGGGGGGGCGAGAGATACGCAGTATTTT
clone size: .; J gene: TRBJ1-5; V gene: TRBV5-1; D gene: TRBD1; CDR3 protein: CASSLDRGRDQPQHF; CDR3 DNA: TGCGCCAGCAGCTTGGACAGGGGGCGTGATCAGCCCCAGCATTTT
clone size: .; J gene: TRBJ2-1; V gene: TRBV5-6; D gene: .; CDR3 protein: CASTSGLAEYNEQFF; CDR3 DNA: TGTGCCAGCACCTCCGGCCTAGCTGAATACAATGAGCAGTTCTTC
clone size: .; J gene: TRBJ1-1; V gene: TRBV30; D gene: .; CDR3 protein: CAWSVQGNTEAFF; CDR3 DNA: TGTGCCTGGAGTGTACAGGGGAACACTGAAGCTTTCTTT
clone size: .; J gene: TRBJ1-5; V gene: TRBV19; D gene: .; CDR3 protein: CASRTEGVSNQPQHF; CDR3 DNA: TGTGCCAGTAGGACCGAAGGGGTAAGCAATCAGCCCCAGCATTTT
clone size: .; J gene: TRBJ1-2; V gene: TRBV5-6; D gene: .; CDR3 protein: CASSSDSESFYGYTF; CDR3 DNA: TGTGCCAGCAGCTCCGACAGCGAGTCGTTCTATGGCTACACCTTC
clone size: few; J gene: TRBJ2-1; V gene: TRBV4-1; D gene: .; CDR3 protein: CASSQGVYNEQFF; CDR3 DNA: TGCGCCAGCAGCCAAGGGGTGTACAATGAGCAGTTCTTC
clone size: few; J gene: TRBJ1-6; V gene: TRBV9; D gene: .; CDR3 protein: CASSAIPGSPLHF; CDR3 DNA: TGTGCCAGCAGCGCGATTCCCGGTTCACCCCTCCACTTT
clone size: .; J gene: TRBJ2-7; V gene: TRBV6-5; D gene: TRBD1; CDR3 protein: CASSWADRGPYEQYF; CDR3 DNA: TGTGCCAGCAGTTGGGCAGACAGGGGGCCCTACGAGCAGTACTTC
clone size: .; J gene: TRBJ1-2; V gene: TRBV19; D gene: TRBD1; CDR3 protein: CASSIGTGNGYTF; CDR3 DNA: TGTGCCAGTAGTATTGGGACAGGTAATGGCTACACCTTC
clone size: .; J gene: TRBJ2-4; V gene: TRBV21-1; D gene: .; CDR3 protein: CASRTRTGGESFLGGKNIQYF; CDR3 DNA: TGTGCCAGCAGAACTCGGACAGGGGGCGAAAGTTTTTTGGGAGGAAAAAACATTCAGTACTTC
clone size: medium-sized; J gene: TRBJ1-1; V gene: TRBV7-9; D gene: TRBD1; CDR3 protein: CASSSDRGVGIGTEAFF; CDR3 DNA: TGTGCCAGCAGCTCGGACAGGGGGGTAGGAATAGGCACTGAAGCTTTCTTT
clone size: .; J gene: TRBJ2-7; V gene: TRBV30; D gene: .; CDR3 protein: CAWSLRQPWGEQYF; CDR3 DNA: TGTGCCTGGAGTCTGAGGCAGCCTTGGGGCGAGCAGTACTTC
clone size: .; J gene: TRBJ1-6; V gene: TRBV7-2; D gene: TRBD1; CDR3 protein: CASSFGQGKSLHF; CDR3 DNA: TGTGCCAGCAGCTTTGGACAGGGAAAGTCCCTCCACTTT
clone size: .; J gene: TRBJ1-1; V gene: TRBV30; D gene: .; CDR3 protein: CAWSVTRDGTEAFF; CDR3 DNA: TGTGCCTGGAGTGTAACACGAGACGGCACTGAAGCTTTCTTT
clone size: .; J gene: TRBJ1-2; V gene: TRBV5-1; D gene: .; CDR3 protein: CASKTGIANYGYTF; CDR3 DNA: TGCGCCAGCAAAACCGGGATAGCTAACTATGGCTACACCTTC
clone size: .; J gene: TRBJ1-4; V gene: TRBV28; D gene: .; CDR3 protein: CASSLILQGGEDEKLFF; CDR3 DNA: TGTGCCAGCAGCCTTATTTTACAGGGCGGTGAGGATGAAAAACTGTTTTTT
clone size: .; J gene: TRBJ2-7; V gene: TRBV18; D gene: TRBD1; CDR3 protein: CASSPDRGIYEQYF; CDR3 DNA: TGTGCCAGCTCACCGGACAGGGGAATCTACGAGCAGTACTTC
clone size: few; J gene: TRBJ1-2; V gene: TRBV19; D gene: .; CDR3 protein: CASSMWQSYGYTF; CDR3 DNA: TGTGCCAGTAGTATGTGGCAGAGCTATGGCTACACCTTC
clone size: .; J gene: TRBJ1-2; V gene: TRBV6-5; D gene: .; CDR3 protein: CASMDSTNYGYTF; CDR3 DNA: TGTGCCAGCATGGACAGCACTAACTATGGCTACACCTTC
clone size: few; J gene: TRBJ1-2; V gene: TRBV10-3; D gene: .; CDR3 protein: CAISAGVSWGGGGYTF; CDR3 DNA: TGTGCCATCAGCGCAGGGGTATCATGGGGGGGTGGCGGCTACACCTTC
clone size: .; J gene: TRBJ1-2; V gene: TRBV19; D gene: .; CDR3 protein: CASNNREPLGYTF; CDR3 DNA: TGTGCCAGTAATAACCGGGAGCCTTTGGGCTACACCTTC
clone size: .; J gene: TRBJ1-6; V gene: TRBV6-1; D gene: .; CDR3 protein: CAHSTVGGNSPLHF; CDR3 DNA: TGTGCCCATAGTACAGTCGGTGGCAATTCACCCCTCCACTTT
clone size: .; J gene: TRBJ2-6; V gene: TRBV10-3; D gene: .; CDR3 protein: CATAGGANVLTF; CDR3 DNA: TGTGCCACGGCTGGGGGGGCCAACGTCCTGACTTTC
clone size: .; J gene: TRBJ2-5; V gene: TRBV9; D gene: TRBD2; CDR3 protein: CASSISEGAGFQETQYF; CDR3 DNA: TGTGCCAGCAGCATCAGCGAGGGAGCGGGGTTCCAAGAGACCCAGTACTTC
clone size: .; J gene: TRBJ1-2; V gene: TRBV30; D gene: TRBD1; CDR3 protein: CAWRPGGDYGYTF; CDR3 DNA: TGTGCCTGGAGACCAGGGGGGGACTATGGCTACACCTTC
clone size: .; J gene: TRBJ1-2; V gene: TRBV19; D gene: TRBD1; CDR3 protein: CASSHEGQGGPRGYTF; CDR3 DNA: TGTGCCAGTAGTCATGAGGGACAGGGTGGGCCTCGGGGCTACACCTTC
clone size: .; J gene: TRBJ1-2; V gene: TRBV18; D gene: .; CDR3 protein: CASSAVAGAVYGYTF; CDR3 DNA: TGTGCCAGCTCCGCCGTTGCGGGCGCCGTCTATGGCTACACCTTC
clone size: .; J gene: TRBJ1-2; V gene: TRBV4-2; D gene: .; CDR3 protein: CASSPSGGYGYTF; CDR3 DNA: TGTGCCAGCAGCCCCTCCGGAGGCTATGGCTACACCTTC
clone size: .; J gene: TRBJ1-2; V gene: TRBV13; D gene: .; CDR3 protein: CASSRGEGNYGYTF; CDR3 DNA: TGTGCCAGCAGCCGAGGGGAGGGGAACTATGGCTACACCTTC
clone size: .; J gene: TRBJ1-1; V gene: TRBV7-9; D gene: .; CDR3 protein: CASSSQGTPTEAFF; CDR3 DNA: TGTGCCAGCAGCTCCCAAGGGACACCTACTGAAGCTTTCTTT
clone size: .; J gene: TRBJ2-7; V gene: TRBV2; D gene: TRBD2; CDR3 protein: CASSVGGSPYEQYF; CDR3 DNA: TGTGCCAGCAGCGTCGGGGGGTCCCCCTACGAGCAGTACTTC
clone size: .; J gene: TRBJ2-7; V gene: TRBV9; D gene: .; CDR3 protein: CASSAPRGEQYF; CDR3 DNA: TGTGCCAGCAGCGCCCCCCGAGGCGAGCAGTACTTC
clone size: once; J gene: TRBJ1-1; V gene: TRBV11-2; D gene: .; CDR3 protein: CASSSSRGANTEAFF; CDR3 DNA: TGTGCCAGCAGCTCTTCCCGCGGGGCCAACACTGAAGCTTTCTTT
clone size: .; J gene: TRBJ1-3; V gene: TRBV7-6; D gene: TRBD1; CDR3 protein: CASSSQGDFSGNTIYF; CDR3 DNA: TGTGCCAGCAGCTCACAGGGGGATTTCTCTGGAAACACCATATATTTT
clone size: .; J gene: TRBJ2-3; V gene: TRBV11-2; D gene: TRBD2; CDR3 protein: CASSFASGGAGSDTQYF; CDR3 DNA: TGTGCCAGCAGCTTTGCTAGCGGGGGGGCCGGGTCAGATACGCAGTATTTT
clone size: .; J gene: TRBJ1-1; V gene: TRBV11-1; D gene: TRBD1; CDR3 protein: CASSSRTGMLRGEAFF; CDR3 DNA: TGTGCCAGCAGCTCTAGGACAGGGATGCTCAGGGGTGAAGCTTTCTTT
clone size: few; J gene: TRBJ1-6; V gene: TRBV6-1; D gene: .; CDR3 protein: CASSEGVPSFSPLHF; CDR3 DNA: TGTGCCAGCAGTGAAGGGGTCCCCTCATTTTCACCCCTCCACTTT
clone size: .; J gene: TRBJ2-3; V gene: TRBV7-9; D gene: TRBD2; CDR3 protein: CASSFYGTSGVASTDTQYF; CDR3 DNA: TGTGCCAGCAGCTTCTACGGGACTAGCGGCGTTGCTAGCACAGATACGCAGTATTTT
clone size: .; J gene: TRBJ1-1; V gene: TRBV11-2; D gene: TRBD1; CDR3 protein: CASSLGTGVFEAFF; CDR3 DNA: TGTGCCAGCAGCTTAGGAACAGGGGTATTTGAAGCTTTCTTT
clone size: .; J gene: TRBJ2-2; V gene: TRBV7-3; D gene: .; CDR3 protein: CASSLNTGELFF; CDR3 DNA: TGTGCCAGCAGCCTTAACACCGGGGAGCTGTTTTTT
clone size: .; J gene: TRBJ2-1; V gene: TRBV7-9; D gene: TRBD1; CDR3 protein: CASSTNRGYPYNEQFF; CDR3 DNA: TGTGCCAGCAGCACAAACAGGGGGTACCCCTACAATGAGCAGTTCTTC
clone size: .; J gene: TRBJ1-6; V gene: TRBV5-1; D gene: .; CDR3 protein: CASSLGGGSNSPLHF; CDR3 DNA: TGCGCCAGCAGCCTTGGAGGGGGAAGTAATTCACCCCTCCACTTT
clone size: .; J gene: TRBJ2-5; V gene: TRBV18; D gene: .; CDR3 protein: CASSPPASMGAETQYF; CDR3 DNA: TGTGCCAGCTCACCACCGGCATCCATGGGTGCAGAGACCCAGTACTTC
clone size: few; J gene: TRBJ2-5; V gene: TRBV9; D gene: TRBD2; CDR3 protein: CASSVAPLAGQETQYF; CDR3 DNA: TGTGCCAGCAGCGTAGCTCCACTAGCGGGCCAAGAGACCCAGTACTTC
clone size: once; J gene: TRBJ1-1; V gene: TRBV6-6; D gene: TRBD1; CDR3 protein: CASSSSGGANTEAFF; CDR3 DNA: TGTGCCAGCAGTTCCTCAGGGGGCGCGAACACTGAAGCTTTCTTT
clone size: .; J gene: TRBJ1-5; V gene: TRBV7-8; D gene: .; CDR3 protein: CASSLGPLQPQHF; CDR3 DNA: TGTGCCAGCAGCTTGGGCCCCCTGCAGCCCCAGCATTTT